This TCR beta chain is drawn from a study of blood T cell repertoires in COVID-19. About the research overall: The United States, Italy and Spain were the sources of the acute and convalescent COVID-19 samples. T cells, B-cell-depleted T cells, or PBMCs provided the cDNA or gDNA that served as material.

Study processing details: Amplification with reference gene primers provided the estimates of nucleated cell counts. Sequencing used immunoSEQ multiplex PCR; TCRdb keeps in-frame clones, though not all of them. V, J and clone size were drawn from that table, and D and trimming were deduced from the DNA. The table lists 180,000 or so clones, approximately 90% of them singletons. The germline CDR1 and CDR2 sequences are MNHEY and SVGAGI. Unmatched junction bases numbered 9, after V lost 11 bases and J lost 2 bases. The CDR3 loop spans 13 amino acids. This receptor was taken from a woman younger than 45 with acute or convalescent COVID-19. V is TRBV6-5 and J is TRBJ2-7, with TRBD2 matching over 7 bases. The source material was peripheral blood. CDR3 DNA sequence: TGTGCCGGATCGTATGGGGGGGCCTACGAGCAGTACTTC. Residues: CAGSYGGAYEQYF.